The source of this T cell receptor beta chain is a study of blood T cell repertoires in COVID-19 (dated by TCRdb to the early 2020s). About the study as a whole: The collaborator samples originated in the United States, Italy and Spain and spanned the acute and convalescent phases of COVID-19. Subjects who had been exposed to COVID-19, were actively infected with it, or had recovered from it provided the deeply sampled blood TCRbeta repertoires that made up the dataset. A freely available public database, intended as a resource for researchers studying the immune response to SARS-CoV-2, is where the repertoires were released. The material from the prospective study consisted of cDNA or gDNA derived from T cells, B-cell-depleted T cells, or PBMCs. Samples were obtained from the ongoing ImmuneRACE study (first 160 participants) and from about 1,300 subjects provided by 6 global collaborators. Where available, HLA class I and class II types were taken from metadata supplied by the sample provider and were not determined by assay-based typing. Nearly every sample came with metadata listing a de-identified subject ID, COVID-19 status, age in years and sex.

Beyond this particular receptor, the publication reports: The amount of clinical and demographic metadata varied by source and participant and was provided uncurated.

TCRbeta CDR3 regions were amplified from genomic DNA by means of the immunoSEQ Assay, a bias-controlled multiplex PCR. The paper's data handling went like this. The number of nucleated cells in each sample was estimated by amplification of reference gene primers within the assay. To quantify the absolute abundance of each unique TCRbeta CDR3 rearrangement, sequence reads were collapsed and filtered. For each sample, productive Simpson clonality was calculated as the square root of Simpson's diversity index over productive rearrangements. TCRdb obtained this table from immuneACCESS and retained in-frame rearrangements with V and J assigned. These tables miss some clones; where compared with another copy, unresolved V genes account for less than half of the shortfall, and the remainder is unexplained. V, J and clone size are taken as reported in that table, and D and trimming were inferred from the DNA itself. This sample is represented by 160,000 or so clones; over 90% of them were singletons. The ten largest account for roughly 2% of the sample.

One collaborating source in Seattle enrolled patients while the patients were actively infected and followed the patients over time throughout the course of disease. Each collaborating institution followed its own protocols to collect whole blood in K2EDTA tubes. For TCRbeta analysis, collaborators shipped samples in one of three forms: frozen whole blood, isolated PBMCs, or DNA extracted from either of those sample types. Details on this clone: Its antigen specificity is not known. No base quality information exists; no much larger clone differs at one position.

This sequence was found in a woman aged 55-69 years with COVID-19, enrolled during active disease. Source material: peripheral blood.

The nucleotides read TGTGCCAGTCTACTAGTCGGGGGGAACAATGAGCAGTTCTTC. Its protein is CASLLVGGNNEQFF. The chain is encoded by TRBV19 joined to TRBJ2-1, with 7 bases in between that match TRBD2. The germline V gene (reference sequence) supplies CDR1 LNHDA and CDR2 SQIVND. Trimming accounts for 8 bases at V and 5 bases at J, while the number of junction bases matched to no gene is 9. CDR3 length: 14 amino acids, cysteine to phenylalanine. Here the CDR3 DNA is all that survives: 42 bases in frame from base 1.